The next 23 T cell receptor beta chains were all read from a single sample in a study of long-term antiretroviral therapy in people with HIV. This was the immunoSEQ v3.0 assay at survey level. Assay: immunoSEQ multiplex PCR; the TCRdb copy retains only in-frame clones and omits some. The table lists 20,000 to 25,000 clones, 85% to 95% of them singletons. Sequencing used unsorted PBMCs, obtained 7.6 years after starting antiretroviral therapy. These receptors were taken from a woman in her 40s with HIV.

The chain recombines TRBV6-1 with TRBJ1-2; 9 nucleotides line up with TRBD1. Trimming at V came to 4 bases and at J to 6 bases, leaving 6 bases not matched to a gene. Germline V gene lookup returns CDR1 MNHNS and CDR2 SASEGT. The CDR3 runs 14 residues. This chain's CDR3 is CASSVSRTGDGYTF. The CDR3 nucleotides are TGTGCCAGCAGTGTTTCGAGGACAGGGGATGGCTACACCTTC.

This rearrangement joins TRBV4-2 to TRBJ2-5; D is possibly TRBD1 or TRBD2 (6 bases each). Deletions cut 4 bases from V and 5 bases from J, with 23 bases between. Germline V CDR1 and CDR2: LGHNA, YNFKEQ. CDR3 size: 17 residues. The CDR3 DNA follows: TGTGCCAGCAGCCTGGGTGCCGGGGGCAACCAGGAGGAGACCCAGTACTTC. As protein: CASSLGAGGNQEETQYF.

This clone was counted once. CDR3 sequence reads: CSVVWQGEGGYTF. CDR3 sequence (DNA): TGCAGCGTTGTTTGGCAGGGGGAGGGTGGCTACACCTTC. The chain recombines TRBV29-1 with TRBJ1-2; 7 bases agree with TRBD1. J lost 7 bases, V lost 4 bases, and 9 bases had no gene match. Per the germline V gene, CDR1 is SQVTM and CDR2 is ANQGSEA. The CDR3 runs 13 residues.

The rearrangement links TRBV9 to TRBJ2-7; TRBD1 matches at 8 bases. Germline CDR1 reads SGDLS; CDR2 reads YYNGEE. V was pared by 3 bases and J by 2 bases, with 7 bases of the junction left unmatched. The CDR3 runs 15 residues. The CDR3 sequence: CASSGERQGTYEQYF. CDR3 nucleotide sequence: TGTGCCAGCAGCGGAGAGAGACAGGGGACCTACGAGCAGTACTTC.

The gene calls are TRBV6-5 and TRBJ1-2, with a tentative D call TRBD1 (6 bases). The CDR3 loop spans 12 amino acids. V was trimmed by 6 bases and J by 6 bases, leaving 11 bases between them. Germline loops: CDR1 MNHEY, CDR2 SVGAGI. CDR3 region: CASRGGYNGYTF. CDR3 DNA sequence: TGTGCCAGCAGAGGGGGGTACAATGGCTACACCTTC.

The DNA for the CDR3 is TGTGCCTGGAGTAGCGTTGGCTCTGGAAACACCATATATTTT. This sequence encodes CAWSSVGSGNTIYF. The chain has TRBV30 and TRBJ1-3, with D hard to call. CDR1 is GTSNPN, CDR2 SVGIG, per germline (reference sequence). V lost 2 bases and J lost 0, with 8 bases in between. CDR3 size: 14 residues. The variable domain in full, completed from reference TRBV30 and TRBJ1-3, reads SQTIHQWPATLVQPVGSPLSLECTVEGTSNPNLYWYRQAAGRGLQLLFYSVGIGQISSEVPQNLSASRPQDRQFILSSKKLLLSDSGFYLCAWSSVGSGNTIYFGEGSWLTVV.

This sequence joins TRBV6-5 and TRBJ1-4, with 7 bases aligning to TRBD1. Trimming cost V 5 bases and J 3 bases; bases outside gene matches: 6. This CDR3 region has 15 residues. CDR1 and CDR2 (germline): MNHEY, SVGAGI. The CDR3 sequence is CASSAGTASNEKLFF. As DNA, the CDR3 is TGTGCCAGCAGTGCGGGGACAGCCTCTAATGAAAAACTGTTTTTT.

The rearrangement joins TRBV7-8 to TRBJ2-5; 13 bases line up with TRBD2. The V gene's germline CDR1 is SGHVS and CDR2 FQNEAQ. This CDR3 region has 19 residues. The J segment lost 5 bases and the V segment lost 1 base, leaving 13 bases of the junction unmatched. The CDR3 DNA follows: TGTGCCAGCAGCTTAGTCTCGTCGGCGACTAGCGGGGGGCTCGAGACCCAGTACTTC. Translating it yields CASSLVSSATSGGLETQYF.

The chain couples TRBV9 to TRBJ2-5, with TRBD2 matching over 8 bases. Trimming at V came to 0 bases and at J to 0 bases, leaving 7 bases not matched to a gene. The CDR3 is made up of 17 amino acids. Germline lookup yields CDR1 SGDLS and CDR2 YYNGEE. The CDR3 region has the DNA TGTGCCAGCAGCGTAGAGTCAAGCGGGGGTAACCAAGAGACCCAGTACTTC. Translation: CASSVESSGGNQETQYF.

The rearrangement joins TRBV6-5 to TRBJ1-6; TRBD1 agrees at 8 bases. This CDR3 contains 13 residues. The J segment lost 6 bases and the V segment lost 5 bases, leaving 0 bases of the junction unmatched. The V gene's germline CDR1 is MNHEY and CDR2 SVGAGI. CDR3 sequence reads: CASSGQGNSPLHF. CDR3 bases: TGTGCCAGCAGTGGACAGGGTAATTCACCCCTCCACTTT.

V gene TRBV7-8 combines with J gene TRBJ2-7, with D possibly being TRBD1 (6 bases). Germline loops: CDR1 SGHVS, CDR2 FQNEAQ. There are 14 residues in the CDR3. V gave up 5 bases and J gave up 4 bases, with 15 bases separating them. In DNA, the CDR3 is TGTGCCAGCAGCCACCCAGGGGCCGAATACGAGCAGTACTTC. Translating it yields CASSHPGAEYEQYF.

This clone was picked up a small number of times. The rearrangement joins TRBV18 to TRBJ1-1; D might be TRBD1 (5 bases). Germline V gives CDR1 KGHSH, CDR2 LQKENI. V lost 3 bases, J lost 3 bases, and 14 bases lay in between. The CDR3 sequence is 15 residues long. The chain's CDR3 is CASSPGWGLHTEAFF. The CDR3 nucleotides are TGTGCCAGCTCACCTGGTTGGGGACTTCACACTGAAGCTTTCTTT.

This rearrangement joins TRBV2 to TRBJ1-2; 9 nucleotides line up with TRBD1. From germline, CDR1 is SNHLY and CDR2 FYNNEI. The CDR3 extends over 13 amino acids. Trimming took 5 bases from V and 4 from J; bases not matched to a gene: 2. As DNA, the CDR3 is TGTGCCAGCAGTTTGACAGGGGGCTATGGCTACACCTTC. Encoded protein: CASSLTGGYGYTF. Using reference TRBV2 and TRBJ1-2 for the parts outside the CDR3, the full variable domain is EPEVTQTPSHQVTQMGQEVILRCVPISNHLYFYWYRQILGQKVEFLVSFYNNEISEKSEIFDDQFSVERPDGSNFTLKIRSTKLEDSAMYFCASSLTGGYGYTFGSGTRLTVV.

The chain has TRBV5-1 and TRBJ1-2; D perhaps matches TRBD1 (6 bases). Germline V gene sequence: CDR1 SGHRS, CDR2 YFSETQ. Trimming cost V 4 bases and J 3 bases, with 13 bases left between them. The CDR3 runs 14 residues. The CDR3 loop reads CASSPDGGDYGYTF. DNA for the CDR3: TGCGCCAGCAGCCCGGATGGGGGCGACTATGGCTACACCTTC.

The V and J genes are TRBV6-5 and TRBJ2-1; D might be TRBD2 (5 bases). CDR3 length: 14 residues. Trimming took off 2 bases at V and 0 bases at J, with 5 bases between the two ends. The germline CDR1 and CDR2 sequences are MNHEY and SVGAGI. Written as DNA, the CDR3 is TGTGCCAGCAGTTACGGGAGCTCCTACAATGAGCAGTTCTTC. This codes for CASSYGSSYNEQFF.

This chain links TRBV7-8 with TRBJ2-2; 11 bases map to TRBD2. V lost 2 bases to trimming and J lost 2 bases; unmatched junction nucleotides: 4. This CDR3 region has 17 residues. CDR1 SGHVS and CDR2 FQNEAQ come from the germline V gene. The chain's CDR3 is CASSLTGTSGNTGELFF. As DNA, the CDR3 is TGTGCCAGCAGCTTAACCGGGACTAGCGGAAACACCGGGGAGCTGTTTTTT.

The V gene is TRBV5-1, the J gene TRBJ1-1; D call uncertain. The V gene's germline CDR1 is SGHRS and CDR2 YFSETQ. Trimming pared 1 base from V and 3 bases from J, leaving 10 bases between. The CDR3 sequence is 14 residues long. The CDR3 region has the DNA TGCGCCAGCAGCTTGTGGGGTCGGGACACTGAAGCTTTCTTT. Translating gives CASSLWGRDTEAFF.

The chain recombines TRBV9 with TRBJ2-2; D may be TRBD1 or TRBD2 (6 bases each). Looked up from germline, CDR1 is SGDLS and CDR2 is YYNGEE. Deletions cut 4 bases from V and 0 bases from J, with 13 bases between. CDR3 length equals 16 residues. CDR3 bases: TGTGCCAGCAGCATAGGGGGGACACCGAACACCGGGGAGCTGTTTTTT. Encoded protein: CASSIGGTPNTGELFF.

The rearrangement uses TRBV7-2 and TRBJ2-3, with 16 bases identical to TRBD2. This CDR3 is built from 19 residues. Trimming cost V 1 base and J 4 bases; bases outside gene matches: 8. The germline V gene has CDR1 SGHTA and CDR2 FQGNSA. The CDR3 DNA reads as TGTGCCAGCAGCTTAGAGGTCGGGACTAGCGGGGGGGCCGCAGATACGCAGTATTTT. It encodes CASSLEVGTSGGAADTQYF. Based on the CDR3 plus reference TRBV7-2 and TRBJ2-3, the full variable domain is GAGVSQSPSNKVTEKGKDVELRCDPISGHTALYWYRQSLGQGLEFLIYFQGNSAPDKSGLPSDRFSAERTGGSVSTLTIQRTQQEDSAVYLCASSLEVGTSGGAADTQYFGPGTRLTVL.

This rearrangement joins TRBV11-2 to TRBJ2-4, with D perhaps matching TRBD2 (6 bases). Trimming cost V 1 base and J 6 bases, with 10 bases left between them. CDR3 length: 14 amino acids. CDR1 SGHAT and CDR2 FQNNGV come from the germline V gene. The CDR3 DNA reads as TGTGCCAGCAGCTTAGGTTCCGGGGGAAACATTCAGTACTTC. It encodes CASSLGSGGNIQYF.

The sample holds one count of this clone. This chain's CDR3 is CASSNSGGVRYNEQFF. CDR3 sequence (DNA): TGTGCCAGCAGTAACAGCGGGGGGGTTAGATACAATGAGCAGTTCTTC. The chain combines TRBV27 with TRBJ2-1; 10 bases are shared with TRBD2. The V segment lost 5 bases and the J segment 4 bases; nucleotides outside the gene matches: 8. Germline V CDR1 and CDR2: MNHEY, SMNVEV (reference sequence). This CDR3 has 16 amino acids.

The chain joins TRBV4-1 to TRBJ1-2; no definite D call. Looked up from germline, CDR1 is MGHRA and CDR2 is YSYEKL. The length of the CDR3 is 17 residues. V lost 0 bases and J lost 2, with 16 bases in between. CDR3 region: CASSQEGTARKNYGYTF. Written as DNA, the CDR3 is TGCGCCAGCAGCCAAGAGGGAACAGCCAGAAAAAACTATGGCTACACCTTC.

V usage is TRBV25-1 and J usage is TRBJ1-1, with D perhaps matching TRBD1 (6 bases). This CDR3 contains 17 residues. Trimming removed 3 bases from V and 1 base from J, with 18 bases in between. CDR1 MGHDK and CDR2 SYGVNS come from the germline V gene. CDR3: CASSDGARGRGNTEAFF. The CDR3 DNA is TGTGCCAGCAGTGACGGCGCGCGAGGCAGGGGGAACACTGAAGCTTTCTTT.